This is a list of T cell receptor beta chains from one sample in a study of early T cells in non-severe SARS-CoV-2 infection. TCRdb reanalysed the 5' RACE reads using MiXCR and keeps one entry per CDR3 protein. Of fewer than 90,000 distinct CDR3 sequences in the sample, 11% to 15% were seen once. Sequencing input: whole blood. These TCRs come from an adult who was a healthcare worker with PCR-confirmed SARS-CoV-2 infection or an uninfected control (not recorded which). CDR3s include the opening cysteine and the closing phenylalanine or tryptophan. The D gene is left open where the match is weak. A row's size may be missing; if present it is once, few, many or a size class.

j_call clone_size d_call v_call cdr3_nt cdr3_aa
TRBJ2-2 - - TRBV3-1 TGTGCCAGCAGCTCCACGGCTAAAACCGGGGAGCTGTTTTTT CASSSTAKTGELFF
TRBJ1-2 - TRBD1 TRBV27 TGTGCCAGCAGTTCTAGGGGGCGTCATTATGGCTACACCTTC CASSSRGRHYGYTF
TRBJ2-1 few - TRBV5-4 TGTGCCAGCAGCTTGGCAGGGCCCGGTGAGCAGTTCTTC CASSLAGPGEQFF
TRBJ1-6 few - TRBV5-5 TGTGCCAGCAGCTGGGCAGGGATCGATTCACCCCTCCACTTT CASSWAGIDSPLHF
TRBJ1-6 - - TRBV20-1 TGCAGTGCTAGAGATCGAGACTCACCTCTCCTTAATTCACCCCTCCACTTT CSARDRDSPLLNSPLHF
TRBJ2-6 few - TRBV5-5 TGTGCCAGCAGCTTGGGGAGGTCTGGGGCCAACGTCCTGACTTTC CASSLGRSGANVLTF
TRBJ2-2 many - TRBV6-2/TRBV6-3 TGTGCCAGCAGTTACTCACGGAGCACCGGGGAGCTGTTTTTT CASSYSRSTGELFF
TRBJ2-5 few - TRBV19 TGTGCCAGTAGTCGAAGGACAGACCAAGAGACCCAGTACTTC CASSRRTDQETQYF
TRBJ2-3 - - TRBV7-9 TGTGCCAGCAGCTTATACGGAGATACGCAGTATTTT CASSLYGDTQYF
TRBJ2-3 - - TRBV6-5 TGTGCCAGCAGTTACTGGGGCGGACAAGGCACAGATATGCAGTATTTT CASSYWGGQGTDMQYF
TRBJ2-3 few - TRBV28 TGTGCCAGCAGCCGCATTTCGGGAAGACAAAAAGATACGCAGTATTTT CASSRISGRQKDTQYF
TRBJ2-1 - - TRBV6-5 TGTGCCAGCAGTTACAGGGTGGCACGGGAGCAGTTCTTC CASSYRVAREQFF
TRBJ2-1 few - TRBV7-6 TGTGCCAGCAGCTTAGGGGATAACAATGAGCAGTTCTTC CASSLGDNNEQFF
TRBJ1-1 - - TRBV29-1 TGCAGCGTAGCCGGCACTTCTTACACTGAAGCTTTCTTT CSVAGTSYTEAFF
TRBJ2-2 - - TRBV28 TGTGCCAGCAAGCTGGGGGGATCTATAACCGGGGAGCTGTTTTTT CASKLGGSITGELFF
TRBJ2-3 - - TRBV29-1 TGCAGCTCCTCGGGACTTGGGACTAGCACAGATACGCAGTATTTT CSSSGLGTSTDTQYF
TRBJ1-4 few - TRBV28 TGTGCCAGCAGTTCGGAAGCCGGGGCCAGAGCCCAATTAATGGAAAAACTGTTTTTT CASSSEAGARAQLMEKLFF
TRBJ2-4 - TRBD1 TRBV12-3/TRBV12-4 TGTGCCAGCAGTTGGGTGACAGGGGGGAACATTCAGTACTTC CASSWVTGGNIQYF
TRBJ1-1 - - TRBV12-3/TRBV12-4 TGTGCCAGCAGTCCCCGGACATTTAGACTAGTCACTGAAGCTTTCTTT CASSPRTFRLVTEAFF
TRBJ1-3 - - TRBV7-9 TGTGCCAGCAGCTTAGATCAGAGCTCTGGAAACACCATATATTTT CASSLDQSSGNTIYF
TRBJ1-3 few TRBD1 TRBV5-4 TGTGCCAGCAGCTCCGCTACCAGGGGGAACTCTGGAAACACCATATATTTT CASSSATRGNSGNTIYF
TRBJ2-1 few TRBD2 TRBV10-3 TGTGCCATCAGTGATCGTTCTAGCGGGGGGTACAATGAGCAGTTCTTC CAISDRSSGGYNEQFF
TRBJ1-1 - - TRBV6-2/TRBV6-3 TGTGCCAGCAGTTACTCCCAGGGAGGGGAGGCTTTCTTT CASSYSQGGEAFF
TRBJ1-6 - TRBD1 TRBV4-2 TGTGCCAGCAGCCAAGGGGGACAGGAGAATTCACCCCTCCACTTT CASSQGGQENSPLHF
TRBJ2-1 few TRBD1 TRBV10-1 TGCGCCAGCAGTGAGACGGGACAGGGTTTCGGACATGAGCAGTTCTTC CASSETGQGFGHEQFF
TRBJ2-2 - - TRBV28 TGTGCCAGCAGTGGACTCCTGAACACCGGGGAGCTGTTTTTT CASSGLLNTGELFF
TRBJ2-6 - - TRBV12-3/TRBV12-4 TGTGCCAGCAGTTTACATAAGCTCTCTGGGGCCAACGTCCTGACTTTC CASSLHKLSGANVLTF